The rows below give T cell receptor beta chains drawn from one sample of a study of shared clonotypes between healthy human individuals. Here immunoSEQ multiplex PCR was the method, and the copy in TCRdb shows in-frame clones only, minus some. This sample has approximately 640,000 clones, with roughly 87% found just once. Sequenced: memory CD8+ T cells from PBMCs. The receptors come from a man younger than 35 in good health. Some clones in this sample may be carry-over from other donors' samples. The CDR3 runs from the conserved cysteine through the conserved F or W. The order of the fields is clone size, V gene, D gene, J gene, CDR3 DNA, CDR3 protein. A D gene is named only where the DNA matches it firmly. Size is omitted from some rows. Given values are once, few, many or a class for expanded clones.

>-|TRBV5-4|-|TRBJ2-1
TGTGCCAGCAGCTTGAGGGCTTACAATGAGCAGTTCTTC
CASSLRAYNEQFF
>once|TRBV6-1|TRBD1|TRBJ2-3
TGTGCCAGCAGTGACGGAGACAGGGGCGATCCAGATACGCAGTATTTT
CASSDGDRGDPDTQYF
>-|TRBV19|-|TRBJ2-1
TGTGCCAGTAGTATAGACAGAACAAATGAGCAGTTCTTC
CASSIDRTNEQFF
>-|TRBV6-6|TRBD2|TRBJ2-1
TGTGCCAGCAGTTTGGGGGTAGCGGGAGTGGAGCAGTTCTTC
CASSLGVAGVEQFF
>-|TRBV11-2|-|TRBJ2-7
TGTGCCAGCAGCTTTCACGAGCAGTACTTC
CASSFHEQYF
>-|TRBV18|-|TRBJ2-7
TGTGCCAGCTCACCACAGGAGGACAGAGCGGGGAATGGCTACGAGCAGTACTTC
CASSPQEDRAGNGYEQYF
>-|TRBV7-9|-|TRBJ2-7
TGTGCCAGCTCACATAGCTCTGGCGGGATGGGAAACGAGCAGTACTTC
CASSHSSGGMGNEQYF
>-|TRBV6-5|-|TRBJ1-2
TGTGCCGTGGGGGACACCACGAACTATGGCTACACCTTC
CAVGDTTNYGYTF
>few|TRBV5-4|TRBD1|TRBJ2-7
TGTGCCAGCAGCGCGCGCGGGACAGGGAAAGCGTACGAGCAGTACTTC
CASSARGTGKAYEQYF
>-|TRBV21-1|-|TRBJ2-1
TGTGCCAGCAGCTCTCGTTGCTGGCACAATGAGCAGTTCTTC
CASSSRCWHNEQFF
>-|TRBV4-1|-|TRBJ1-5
TGCGCCAGCAGCCAAGGGGTTGACAGGCCCCAGCATTTT
CASSQGVDRPQHF
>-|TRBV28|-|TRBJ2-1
TGTGCCAGCAGTTTGGCCCCCAGGAATGAGCAGTTCTTC
CASSLAPRNEQFF
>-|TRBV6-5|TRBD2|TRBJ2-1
TGTGCCAGCAGTTACGCGCTAGCGGGGGGTGAGCAGTTCTTC
CASSYALAGGEQFF
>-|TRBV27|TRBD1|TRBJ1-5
TGTGCCAGCAGTACTGGGACAGGGATGGGCAATCAGCCCCAGCATTTT
CASSTGTGMGNQPQHF
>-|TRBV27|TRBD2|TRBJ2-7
TGTGCCAGCAGTTTTGGGACTAGCGGGAGCTACGAGCAGTACTTC
CASSFGTSGSYEQYF
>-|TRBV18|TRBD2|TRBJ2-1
TGTGCCAGCTCACCACCGGGGCTAGCGGGGACCTACAATGAGCAGTTCTTC
CASSPPGLAGTYNEQFF
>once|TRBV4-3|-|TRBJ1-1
TGCGCCAGCAGCCAAGGGGTAACAGTGAACACTGAAGCTTTCTTT
CASSQGVTVNTEAFF
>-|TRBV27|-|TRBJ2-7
-
CASSLGTGLSYEQYF
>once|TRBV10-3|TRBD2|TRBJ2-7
TGTGCCATCAGAGAACTAGCGGGCGCCGTCTACGAGCAGTACTTC
CAIRELAGAVYEQYF
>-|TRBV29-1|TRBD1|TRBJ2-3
TGCAGCGACGACAGGGTGACAGATACGCAGTATTTT
CSDDRVTDTQYF
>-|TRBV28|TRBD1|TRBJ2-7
TGTGCCAGCGGTTGGGGGACAGGGGCCGGCGAGCAGTACTTC
CASGWGTGAGEQYF
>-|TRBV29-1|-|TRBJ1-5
TGCAGCGTTGAAGATGGGTGGGGTGGCAATCAGCCCCAGCATTTT
CSVEDGWGGNQPQHF
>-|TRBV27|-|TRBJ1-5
TGTGCCAGCAGTTTAAGCGTGGTCCAGCCCCAGCATTTT
CASSLSVVQPQHF
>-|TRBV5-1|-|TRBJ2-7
TGCGCCAGCAGCTTCGGCTACGAGCAGTACTTC
CASSFGYEQYF
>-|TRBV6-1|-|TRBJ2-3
TGTGCCAGCAAAATTCGAAAGGGTACGCAGTATTTT
CASKIRKGTQYF
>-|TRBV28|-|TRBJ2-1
TGTGCCAGCAGTTTACAGCAGGGAGTGTATGAGCAGTTCTTC
CASSLQQGVYEQFF
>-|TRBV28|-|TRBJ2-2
TGTGCCAGCAGTTTCTTGTCAGGGACCGGGGAGCTGTTTTTT
CASSFLSGTGELFF
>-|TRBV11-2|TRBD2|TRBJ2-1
TGTGCCAGCAGCTTAGTCCGGGGGGGCCCCACCTACAATGAGCAGTTCTTC
CASSLVRGGPTYNEQFF
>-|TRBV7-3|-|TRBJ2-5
TGTGCCAGCAGCTTAATGGGCAGTCAAGAGACCCAGTACTTC
CASSLMGSQETQYF
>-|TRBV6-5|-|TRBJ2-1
TGTGCCAGCAGTGCTCCAAGTCCTGAGCAGTTCTTC
CASSAPSPEQFF
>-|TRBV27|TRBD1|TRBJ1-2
TGTGCCAGCAGGCTTGGGACAGGGGCCTATGGCTACACCTTC
CASRLGTGAYGYTF
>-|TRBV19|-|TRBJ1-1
TGTGCCAGTAGTATTGGGGACGGGAACACTGAAGCTTTCTTT
CASSIGDGNTEAFF
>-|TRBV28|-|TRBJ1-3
TGTGCCAGCAGTATGGGACTCAACTCTGGAAACACCATATATTTT
CASSMGLNSGNTIYF
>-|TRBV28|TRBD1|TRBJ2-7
TGTGCCAGCAGTCCCCTGGACAGGGCGCAGTGGAACGAGCAGTACTTC
CASSPLDRAQWNEQYF
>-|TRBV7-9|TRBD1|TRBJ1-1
TGTGCCAGCAGCACAGGGGGCCTCACTGAAGCTTTCTTT
CASSTGGLTEAFF
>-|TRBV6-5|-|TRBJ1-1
TGTGCCAGCAGTGGCAGTTACATGAACACTGAAGCTTTCTTT
CASSGSYMNTEAFF
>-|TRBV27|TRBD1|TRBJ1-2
TGTGCCAGCAGTCGCAGGGGGACGGAACATGGCTACACCTTC
CASSRRGTEHGYTF
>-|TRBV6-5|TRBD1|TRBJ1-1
TGTGCCAGCAGTCAACTAACAGGGGGCACTGAAGCTTTCTTT
CASSQLTGGTEAFF
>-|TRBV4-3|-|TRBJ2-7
TGCGCCAGCAGCCAAGGGGAAGGGAAACAGGGCCTCGAGTACGAGCAGTACTTC
CASSQGEGKQGLEYEQYF